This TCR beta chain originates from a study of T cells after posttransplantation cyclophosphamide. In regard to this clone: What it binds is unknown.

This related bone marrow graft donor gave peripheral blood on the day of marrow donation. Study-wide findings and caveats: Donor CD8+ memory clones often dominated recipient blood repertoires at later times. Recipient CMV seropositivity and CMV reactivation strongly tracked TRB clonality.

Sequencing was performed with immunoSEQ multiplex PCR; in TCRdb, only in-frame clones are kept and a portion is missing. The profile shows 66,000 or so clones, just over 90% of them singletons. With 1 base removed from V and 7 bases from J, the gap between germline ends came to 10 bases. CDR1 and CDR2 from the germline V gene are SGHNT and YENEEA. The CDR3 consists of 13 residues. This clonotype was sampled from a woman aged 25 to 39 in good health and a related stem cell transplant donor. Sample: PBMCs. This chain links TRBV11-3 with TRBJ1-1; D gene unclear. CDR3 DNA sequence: TGTGCCAGCAGCTTAGCAGGTCCGGGTGAAGCTTTCTTT. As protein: CASSLAGPGEAFF. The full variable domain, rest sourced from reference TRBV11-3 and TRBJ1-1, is EAGVVQSPRYKIIEKKQPVAFWCNPISGHNTLYWYLQNLGQGPELLIRYENEEAVDDSQLPKDRFSAERLKGVDSTLKIQPAELGDSAVYLCASSLAGPGEAFFGQGTRLTVV.